The 9 T cell receptor beta chains below were found in one sample sequenced in a study of cytomegalovirus exposure and HLA in healthy donors. Vbeta (60) and Jbeta (13) primers were used in the PCR. Assay used: immunoSEQ multiplex PCR; TCRdb lists only in-frame clones, some missing. This sample has about 120,000 clones, with just under 70% found just once. Sequencing was carried out using PBMCs. Every receptor here comes from a man in his thirties or forties in good health and CMV-seropositive.

The chain is built from TRBV4-2 and TRBJ2-1; 12 bases are a match to TRBD2. The CDR3 covers 15 residues. Germline CDR1 LGHNA, CDR2 YNFKEQ. Unmatched junction bases numbered 8, after V lost 6 bases and J lost 8 bases. The CDR3 coding sequence is TGTGCCAGCAGGGACCCTAGCGGGGGGGCGCATGAGCAGTTCTTC. Its protein is CASRDPSGGAHEQFF.

The chain carries TRBV7-9 and TRBJ1-2; possibly TRBD1 for D (5 bases). This CDR3 has 14 amino acids. CDR1 and CDR2 (germline): SEHNR, FQNEAQ (reference sequence). Trimming removed 4 bases from V and 6 bases from J, with 15 bases in between. The CDR3 sequence is CASSSLPGSDGYTF. CDR3 nucleotides: TGTGCCAGCAGCTCCCTCCCAGGGTCGGATGGCTACACCTTC.

V and J are TRBV7-3 and TRBJ1-4; D is perhaps TRBD1 (5 bases). V dropped 0 bases and J dropped 0 bases, with 5 bases sitting between them. Germline V gene data show CDR1 as SGHTA and CDR2 as FQGTGA. The CDR3 is 15 residues long. The CDR3, as DNA: TGTGCCAGCAGCTTAACAGGGGCAACTAATGAAAAACTGTTTTTT. Translated: CASSLTGATNEKLFF.

The gene calls are TRBV18 and TRBJ1-2, with D unresolved. The CDR3 is made up of 16 amino acids. Trimming shortened V by 2 bases and J by 2 bases, and 15 bases separated the two germline ends. Germline-derived CDR1 and CDR2 are KGHSH and LQKENI. Written as DNA, the CDR3 is TGTGCCAGCTCACCAGGCAGGTCGGCTCGCAACTATGGCTACACCTTC. It encodes CASSPGRSARNYGYTF.

This chain links TRBV16 with TRBJ2-7, with D perhaps matching TRBD1 (5 bases). The CDR3 length is 14 residues. Between the trimmed V and J ends, which lost 2 bases and 2 bases, there was a span of 10 bases. CDR1 is KGHSY, CDR2 FQNENV, per germline. The CDR3: CASSQEPRAYEQYF. The CDR3 bases are TGTGCCAGCAGCCAAGAGCCCAGGGCCTACGAGCAGTACTTC.

The sample holds one count of this clone. V is TRBV2 and J is TRBJ2-1, with TRBD2 matching 10 bases. Germline CDR1 SNHLY, CDR2 FYNNEI. This CDR3 has 14 amino acids. Trimming cost V 9 bases and J 3 bases; bases outside gene matches: 5. Written as DNA, the CDR3 is TGTGCCAGAATTTTAGCGGGGGGCTACAATGAGCAGTTCTTC. Amino acids: CARILAGGYNEQFF.

This clone was observed a few times. The CDR3 coding sequence is TGCAGCGTTGGTGGGACATCTAACTATGGCTACACCTTC. It encodes CSVGGTSNYGYTF. The chain joins TRBV29-1 to TRBJ1-2, with D possibly TRBD1 on 6 matching bases. CDR3 length equals 13 residues. Germline V lookup: CDR1 SQVTM, CDR2 ANQGSEA. The V and J ends lost 4 bases and 0 bases respectively, with 9 bases between them.

This chain connects TRBV5-1 to TRBJ2-1, with unresolved D. The germline V gene has CDR1 SGHRS and CDR2 YFSETQ. The CDR3 length is 16 residues. The ends were cut back, 1 base at V and 0 bases at J, with 11 bases in the middle. CDR3 sequence (DNA): TGCGCCAGCAGCTTGAGACTCCTCAGCTCCTACAATGAGCAGTTCTTC. It translates to CASSLRLLSSYNEQFF.

This clone came up once. The V gene is TRBV4-1, the J gene TRBJ1-5, with D possibly matching TRBD1 (5 bases). The CDR3 runs to 16 residues. V was trimmed by 1 base and J by 0 bases, leaving 10 bases between them. Germline V lookup: CDR1 MGHRA, CDR2 YSYEKL. CDR3 sequence (DNA): TGCGCCAGCAGCCAAGTCGGGGGATCTAGCAATCAGCCCCAGCATTTT. Encoded protein: CASSQVGGSSNQPQHF.